The 32 T cell receptor beta chains below all came from one sample that was sequenced in a study of CD8 T cells in Susac syndrome. The authors reverse transcribed about 0.5 to 1 ug RNA with random hexamers. Each CDR3 protein gets one entry after TCRdb re-called the immunoSEQ multiplex PCR reads with MiXCR. This sample has 130,000 to 150,000 distinct CDR3 sequences; 94% occur once, and the top ten carry roughly 0.29%. Sequencing used CD8+ T cells from PBMCs. Source of these receptors: a human donor in good health.

This clonotype was observed a handful of times. V gene TRBV13 combines with J gene TRBJ2-3; 7 bases agree with TRBD1. The CDR3 spans 16 residues. Germline-derived CDR1 and CDR2 are PRHDT and FYEKMQ (reference sequence). The V and J ends lost 4 bases and 4 bases, in that order; junction bases with no gene match: 11. The DNA of the CDR3 is TGTGCCAGCAGCTCTACGGGACAGATTTCCCCAGATACGCAGTATTTT. Its translation is CASSSTGQISPDTQYF.

The chain uses TRBV2 and TRBJ1-1; D is uncertain. CDR1 and CDR2 from the germline V gene are SNHLY and FYNNEI. CDR3 length: 14 residues. The V end was cut by 6 bases, the J end by 1 base, with 12 bases between. Here the CDR3 DNA reads TGTGCCAGCAGCCATTTGACGGGGAACACTGAAGCTTTCTTT. It yields the protein CASSHLTGNTEAFF.

V and J are TRBV5-1 and TRBJ2-3, with a possible D match to TRBD2 (5 bases). The CDR3 extends over 15 amino acids. V shed 6 bases and J shed 5 bases, with 19 bases lying between them. Per germline, CDR1 SGHRS and CDR2 YFSETQ. The CDR3 nucleotides are TGCGCCAGCATAAAGGACTTTCCCCGGGGAGATACGCAGTATTTT. Protein product: CASIKDFPRGDTQYF.

This clonotype appeared once. V gene TRBV27 combines with J gene TRBJ2-7; D gene ambiguous. Germline CDR1 reads MNHEY; CDR2 reads SMNVEV (reference sequence). The CDR3 runs 8 residues. V shed 11 bases and J shed 6 bases, with 5 bases lying between them. CDR3 amino acids: CASSEQYF. The DNA for the CDR3 is TGTGCCTCCAGCGAGCAGTACTTC.

This sequence joins TRBV7-9 and TRBJ2-7, with 9 bases that match TRBD2. J was trimmed by 0 bases and V by 5 bases; bases with no gene match: 5. The CDR3 runs to 15 residues. Looked up from germline, CDR1 is SEHNR and CDR2 is FQNEAQ (reference sequence). The CDR3 DNA sequence: TGTGCCAGCAGCAGTAGGACTAGCGACTCCTACGAGCAGTACTTC. Amino acids: CASSSRTSDSYEQYF.

CDR3 loop: CASSLMGEHYEQYF. The DNA of the CDR3 is TGTGCCAGCAGCTTAATGGGGGAACACTACGAGCAGTACTTC. This rearrangement joins TRBV7-6 to TRBJ2-7; D assignment may be TRBD1 or TRBD2 (5 bases each). This CDR3 is built from 14 residues. In germline, CDR1 is SGHVS, CDR2 FNYEAQ. Trimming took 2 bases from V and 3 from J, leaving 11 bases between them.

The chain links TRBV27 to TRBJ2-1; D tentatively fits TRBD1 or TRBD2 (5 bases each). This CDR3 region has 12 residues. Trimming left V 5 bases short and J 14 bases short, with 16 bases between. Germline V gene lookup returns CDR1 MNHEY and CDR2 SMNVEV (reference sequence). CDR3 amino acids: CASSPMTGAKFF. As DNA, the CDR3 is TGTGCCAGCAGTCCAATGACCGGGGCAAAGTTCTTC.

V gene TRBV12-3 or TRBV12-4 combines with J gene TRBJ2-3, with TRBD2 as a possible D gene (6 bases). The CDR3 has 13 amino acids. Trimming pared 5 bases from V and 2 bases from J, leaving 8 bases between. In DNA, the CDR3 is TGTGCCAGCAGTGGGACTTCCACAGATACGCAGTATTTT. Protein: CASSGTSTDTQYF.

The rearrangement joins TRBV4-3 to TRBJ1-1, with D tentatively TRBD1 (5 bases). V shed 0 bases and J shed 5 bases, with 13 bases lying between them. CDR1 LGHNA and CDR2 YSLEER come from the germline V gene. The CDR3 runs to 15 residues. CDR3 bases: TGCGCCAGCAGCCAAGATTGGGGGGGAGGAACTGAAGCTTTCTTT. As protein: CASSQDWGGGTEAFF.

The J gene is TRBJ2-1, the V gene TRBV6-5; D call uncertain. CDR1 and CDR2 (germline): MNHEY, SVGAGI. V was pared by 7 bases and J by 3 bases, with 13 bases between. This CDR3 comprises 14 residues. CDR3 in DNA: TGTGCCAGCACCTCTTTGGGGAACTACAATGAGCAGTTCTTC. Its protein is CASTSLGNYNEQFF.

V usage is TRBV29-1 and J usage is TRBJ1-2; D not certain. Germline V lookup: CDR1 SQVTM, CDR2 ANQGSEA. This CDR3 region has 11 residues. With 3 bases removed from V and 6 bases from J, the gap between germline ends came to 8 bases. The CDR3 here is CSVEDLDGYTF. The CDR3 coding sequence is TGCAGCGTTGAGGACCTGGATGGCTACACCTTC.

The J gene is TRBJ1-1, the V gene TRBV5-1; D call uncertain. V lost 0 bases and J lost 5, with 5 bases in between. In germline, CDR1 is SGHRS, CDR2 YFSETQ. The CDR3 extends over 12 amino acids. CDR3 amino acids: CASSLGTTEAFF. The CDR3 nucleotides are TGCGCCAGCAGCTTGGGGACTACTGAAGCTTTCTTT. Full variable domain (missing parts from reference TRBV5-1 and TRBJ1-1): KAGVTQTPRYLIKTRGQQVTLSCSPISGHRSVSWYQQTPGQGLQFLFEYFSETQRNKGNFPGRFSGRQFSNSRSEMNVSTLELGDSALYLCASSLGTTEAFFGQGTRLTVV.

The chain recombines TRBV29-1 with TRBJ2-3; a weak D match, TRBD2 (6 bases). This CDR3 region has 12 residues. The germline V and J ends were trimmed by 4 bases and 3 bases, with 8 bases remaining between them. Looked up from germline, CDR1 is SQVTM and CDR2 is ANQGSEA. CDR3 loop: CSVAEGTDTQYF. For the CDR3, the DNA is TGCAGCGTTGCGGAGGGAACAGATACGCAGTATTTT.

The chain carries TRBV30 and TRBJ2-2; tentative D call: TRBD1 (7 bases). The CDR3 covers 13 residues. From germline, CDR1 is GTSNPN and CDR2 SVGIG (reference sequence). Trimming took 8 bases from V and 2 from J, leaving 12 bases between them. The CDR3 sequence is CAGGTANTGELFF. CDR3 in DNA: TGTGCCGGGGGGACAGCAAACACCGGGGAGCTGTTTTTT. Variable domain in full (rest from reference TRBV30 and TRBJ2-2): SQTIHQWPATLVQPVGSPLSLECTVEGTSNPNLYWYRQAAGRGLQLLFYSVGIGQISSEVPQNLSASRPQDRQFILSSKKLLLSDSGFYLCAGGTANTGELFFGEGSRLTVL.

This rearrangement joins TRBV15 to TRBJ2-3, with 9 bases identical to TRBD2. The CDR3 extends over 15 amino acids. Germline V gives CDR1 LNHNV, CDR2 YYDKDF (reference sequence). V shed 1 base and J 3 bases; nucleotides not matched to a gene: 2. CDR3 nucleotide sequence: TGTGCCACCAGCAGAGTAGCGGGGGAGACAGATACGCAGTATTTT. Translating gives CATSRVAGETDTQYF.

The chain recombines TRBV20-1 with TRBJ1-2; D is unresolved. Per germline, CDR1 DFQATT and CDR2 SNEGSKA (reference sequence). Trimming removed 2 bases at V and 7 bases at J, with 23 bases between. This CDR3 spans 16 amino acids. The CDR3: CSARPATRFETFGYTF. As DNA, the CDR3 is TGCAGTGCTAGACCGGCGACACGGTTCGAGACTTTTGGCTACACCTTC.

This chain uses TRBV30 with TRBJ1-2; 7 bases fit TRBD1. The CDR3 covers 13 residues. J lost 3 bases, V lost 1 base, and 2 bases had no gene match. The germline V gene has CDR1 GTSNPN and CDR2 SVGIG (reference sequence). The CDR3 protein is CAWSETGYYGYTF. The DNA of the CDR3 is TGTGCCTGGAGTGAGACAGGGTACTATGGCTACACCTTC.

The CDR3 here is CASSLPGGSYNEQFF. The CDR3 DNA reads as TGTGCCAGCAGTTTACCCGGGGGCTCCTACAATGAGCAGTTCTTC. The chain carries TRBV27 and TRBJ2-1; D possibly corresponds to TRBD2 (6 bases). The CDR3 covers 15 residues. In germline, CDR1 is MNHEY, CDR2 SMNVEV (reference sequence). V lost 2 bases to trimming and J lost 0 bases, with 8 bases between them.

The CDR3 loop is CASSPGTGGTGELFF. CDR3 in DNA: TGCGCCAGCAGTCCCGGGACAGGGGGCACCGGGGAGCTGTTTTTT. The chain has TRBV5-1 and TRBJ2-2; the match to TRBD1 covers 11 bases. V trimming: 5 bases; J trimming: 4 bases; junction bases outside the gene matches: 4. The CDR3 is 15 amino acids. Germline V gene data show CDR1 as SGHRS and CDR2 as YFSETQ.

The CDR3 protein is CASSQAAGEGQETQYF. DNA for the CDR3: TGTGCCAGCAGCCAAGCCGCGGGAGAAGGGCAAGAGACCCAGTACTTC. The J gene is TRBJ2-5, the V gene TRBV3-1; 7 bases fit TRBD2. V lost 1 base, J lost 2 bases, and 7 bases stayed unmatched. This CDR3 region has 16 residues. Germline CDR1 reads LGHDT; CDR2 reads YNNKEL (reference sequence).

The J gene is TRBJ1-2, the V gene TRBV19; D unresolved. The V end lost 5 bases, the J end lost 6 bases, and 19 bases lay between the germline ends. The V gene's germline CDR1 is LNHDA and CDR2 SQIVND (reference sequence). The CDR3 spans 15 residues. The CDR3 bases are TGTGCCAGTAGTCTTTGGACCTACTCCGAGGATGGCTACACCTTC. It specifies CASSLWTYSEDGYTF. The full variable domain, in which reference TRBV19 and TRBJ1-2 provide the parts outside the CDR3, is DGGITQSPKYLFRKEGQNVTLSCEQNLNHDAMYWYRQDPGQGLRLIYYSQIVNDFQKGDIAEGYSVSREKKESFPLTVTSAQKNPTAFYLCASSLWTYSEDGYTFGSGTRLTVV.

The chain is built from TRBV6-2 or TRBV6-3 and TRBJ1-5; D gene ambiguous. The CDR3 has 13 residues. The V end lost 5 bases, the J end lost 2 bases, and 7 bases lay between the germline ends. CDR1 is MNHEY and CDR2 is SVGEGT in the germline V gene. The CDR3 is CASSTQGNQPQHF. In nucleotides, the CDR3 is TGTGCCAGCAGTACACAAGGCAATCAGCCCCAGCATTTT.

This chain connects TRBV27 to TRBJ2-5; a weak D match, TRBD2 (6 bases). Germline CDR1 MNHEY, CDR2 SMNVEV (reference sequence). This CDR3 contains 16 residues. V lost 6 bases to trimming and J lost 4 bases, with 21 bases between them. The chain's CDR3 is CASSPWEDIAAETQYF. CDR3 nucleotides: TGTGCCAGCAGCCCCTGGGAGGACATTGCAGCAGAGACCCAGTACTTC.

The chain has TRBV7-2 and TRBJ2-1; TRBD2 matches at 10 bases. Germline V gives CDR1 SGHTA, CDR2 FQGNSA. J lost 7 bases, V lost 5 bases, and 11 bases had no gene match. There are 16 residues in the CDR3. The CDR3 nucleotides read TGTGCCAGCAGCCAACGCGCTAGCGGGAGTCGGAATGAGCAGTTCTTC. Translation: CASSQRASGSRNEQFF.

This chain connects TRBV20-1 to TRBJ2-6, with D possibly TRBD1 on 5 matching bases. V was pared by 0 bases and J by 0 bases, with 9 bases between. The CDR3 covers 16 residues. Germline V lookup: CDR1 DFQATT, CDR2 SNEGSKA (reference sequence). The CDR3 region is CSARDQGNSGANVLTF. The CDR3 DNA follows: TGCAGTGCTAGAGATCAGGGAAACTCTGGGGCCAACGTCCTGACTTTC.

The rearrangement uses TRBV20-1 and TRBJ2-7; D possibly corresponds to TRBD2 (6 bases). The CDR3 has 13 residues. CDR1 and CDR2 from the germline V gene are DFQATT and SNEGSKA (reference sequence). V was pared by 1 base and J by 4 bases, with 11 bases between. The CDR3 DNA reads as TGCAGTGCTAGAGGACTAGGGGAATACGAGCAGTACTTC. It encodes CSARGLGEYEQYF.

J is TRBJ2-2 and V is TRBV4-3; D is possibly TRBD2 (5 bases). The CDR3 spans 17 residues. CDR1 is LGHNA, CDR2 YSLEER, per germline. V lost 3 bases and J 4 bases, leaving 18 bases between the germline ends. The CDR3 sequence is CASSHQRELVSTGELFF. The CDR3, as DNA: TGCGCCAGCAGCCACCAAAGGGAGCTAGTCAGCACCGGGGAGCTGTTTTTT.

The V and J genes are TRBV7-8 and TRBJ2-1; D may be TRBD2 (6 bases). V lost 1 base, J lost 5 bases, and 24 bases lay in between. This CDR3 has 19 amino acids. CDR1 is SGHVS and CDR2 is FQNEAQ in the germline V gene. The DNA for the CDR3 is TGTGCCAGCAGCTTAGTAGGACGTCCGGGGAGGCCCCCCAACAATGAGCAGTTCTTC. Its protein is CASSLVGRPGRPPNNEQFF.

This chain uses TRBV24-1 with TRBJ2-5; the match to TRBD1 covers 8 bases. V shed 4 bases and J 4 bases; nucleotides not matched to a gene: 1. The CDR3 runs 13 residues. Per germline, CDR1 KGHDR and CDR2 SFDVKD. CDR3 sequence reads: CATSETGAETQYF. CDR3 coding DNA: TGTGCCACCAGTGAGACAGGGGCAGAGACCCAGTACTTC.

V usage is TRBV5-6 and J usage is TRBJ1-1; 7 nucleotides align to TRBD1. V gave up 4 bases and J gave up 7 bases; unmatched junction bases: 13. Germline CDR1 SGHDT, CDR2 YYEEEE. The CDR3 extends over 15 amino acids. CDR3 bases: TGTGCCAGCAGCCCCACCAGGGGGATGGTTATTGAAGCTTTCTTT. This encodes CASSPTRGMVIEAFF.

V gene TRBV15 combines with J gene TRBJ2-2; tentative D call: TRBD2 (6 bases). Germline V gives CDR1 LNHNV, CDR2 YYDKDF (reference sequence). The CDR3 is 14 amino acids. V gave up 3 bases and J gave up 7 bases, with 12 bases separating them. CDR3 region: CATSRGLLSGELFF. CDR3 sequence (DNA): TGTGCCACCAGCAGGGGACTCTTAAGCGGGGAGCTGTTTTTT.

CDR3 coding DNA: TGTGCCAGCAGTTTATATCTCACAGATACGCAGTATTTT. Translation gives CASSLYLTDTQYF. The rearrangement uses TRBV27 and TRBJ2-3; D unresolved. In germline, CDR1 is MNHEY, CDR2 SMNVEV (reference sequence). V lost 1 base and J lost 2, with 4 bases in between. The CDR3 extends over 13 amino acids.